This TCR beta chain was identified in a study of control samples from healthy donors and cancer patients. Method: immunoSEQ multiplex PCR; TCRdb's copy keeps in-frame clones and lacks some. Among roughly 150,000 clones listed, about 93% were seen once. The clonotype originates from a middle-aged man in good health. Sequences were obtained from blood.

The CDR3 sequence is CASKPGLAAYEQYF. CDR3 DNA sequence: TGTGCCAGCAAGCCGGGACTAGCGGCCTACGAGCAGTACTTC. The rearrangement joins TRBV6-5 to TRBJ2-7, with 11 bases fitting TRBD2. The ends lost 7 bases at V and 2 bases at J; junction bases unmatched: 4. Germline V gene lookup returns CDR1 MNHEY and CDR2 SVGAGI. There are 14 residues in the CDR3.